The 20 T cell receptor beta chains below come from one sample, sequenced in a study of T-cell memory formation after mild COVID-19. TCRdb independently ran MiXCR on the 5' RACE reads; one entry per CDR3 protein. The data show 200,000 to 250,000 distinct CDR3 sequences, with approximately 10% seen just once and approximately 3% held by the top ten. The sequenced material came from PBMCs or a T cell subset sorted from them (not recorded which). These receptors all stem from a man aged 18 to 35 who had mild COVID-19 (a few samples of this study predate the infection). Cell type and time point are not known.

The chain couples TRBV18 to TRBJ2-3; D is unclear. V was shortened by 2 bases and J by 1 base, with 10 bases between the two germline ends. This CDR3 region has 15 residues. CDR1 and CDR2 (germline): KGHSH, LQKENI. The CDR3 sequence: CASSPNEVGTDTQYF. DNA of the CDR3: TGTGCCAGCTCACCAAATGAGGTGGGCACAGATACGCAGTATTTT.

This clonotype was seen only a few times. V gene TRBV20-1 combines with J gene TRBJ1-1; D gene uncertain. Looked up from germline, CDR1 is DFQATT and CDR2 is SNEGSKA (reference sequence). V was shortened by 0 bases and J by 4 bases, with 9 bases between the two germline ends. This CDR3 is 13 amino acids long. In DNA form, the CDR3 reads TGCAGTGCTAGAGACCGGCAACGCACTGAAGCTTTCTTT. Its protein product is CSARDRQRTEAFF.

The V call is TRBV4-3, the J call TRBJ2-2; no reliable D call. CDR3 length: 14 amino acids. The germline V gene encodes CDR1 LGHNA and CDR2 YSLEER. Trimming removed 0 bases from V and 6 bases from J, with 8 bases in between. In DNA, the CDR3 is TGCGCCAGCAGCCAAGAGAAGGCTCCCGGGGAGCTGTTTTTT. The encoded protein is CASSQEKAPGELFF.

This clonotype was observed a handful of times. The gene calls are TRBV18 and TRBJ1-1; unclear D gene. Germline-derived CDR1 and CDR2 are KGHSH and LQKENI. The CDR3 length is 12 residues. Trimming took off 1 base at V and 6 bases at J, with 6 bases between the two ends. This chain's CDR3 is CASSPRQAEAFF. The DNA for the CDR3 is TGTGCCAGCTCACCACGGCAAGCTGAAGCTTTCTTT. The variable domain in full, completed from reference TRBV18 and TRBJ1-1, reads NAGVMQNPRHLVRRRGQEARLRCSPMKGHSHVYWYRQLPEEGLKFMVYLQKENIIDESGMPKERFSAEFPKEGPSILRIQQVVRGDSAAYFCASSPRQAEAFFGQGTRLTVV.

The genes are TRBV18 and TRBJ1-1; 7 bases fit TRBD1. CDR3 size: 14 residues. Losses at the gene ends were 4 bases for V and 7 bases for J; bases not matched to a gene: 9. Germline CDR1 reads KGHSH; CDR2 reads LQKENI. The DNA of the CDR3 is TGTGCCAGCTCACGGAGCAGGGGGGAGGATGAAGCTTTCTTT. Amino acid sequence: CASSRSRGEDEAFF.

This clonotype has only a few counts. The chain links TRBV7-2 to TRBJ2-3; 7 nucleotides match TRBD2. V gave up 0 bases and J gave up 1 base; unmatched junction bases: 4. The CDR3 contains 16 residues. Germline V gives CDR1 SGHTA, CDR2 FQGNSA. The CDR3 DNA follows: TGTGCCAGCAGCTTAGCCCCTCTAGCGGGCACAGATACGCAGTATTTT. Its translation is CASSLAPLAGTDTQYF.

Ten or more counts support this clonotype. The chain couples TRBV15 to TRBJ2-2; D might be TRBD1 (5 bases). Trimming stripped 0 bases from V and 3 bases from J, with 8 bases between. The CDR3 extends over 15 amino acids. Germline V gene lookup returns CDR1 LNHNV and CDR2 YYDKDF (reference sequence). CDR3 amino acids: CATSREIQDTGELFF. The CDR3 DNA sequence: TGTGCCACCAGCAGAGAGATACAGGACACCGGGGAGCTGTTTTTT.

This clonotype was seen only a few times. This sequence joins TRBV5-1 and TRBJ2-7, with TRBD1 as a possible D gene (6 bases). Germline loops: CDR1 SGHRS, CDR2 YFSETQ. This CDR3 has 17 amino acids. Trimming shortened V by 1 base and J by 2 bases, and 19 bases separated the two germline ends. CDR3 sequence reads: CASSLSTAAKGAYEQYV. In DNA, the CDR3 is TGCGCCAGCAGCTTGAGTACGGCAGCAAAGGGGGCCTACGAGCAGTACGTC.

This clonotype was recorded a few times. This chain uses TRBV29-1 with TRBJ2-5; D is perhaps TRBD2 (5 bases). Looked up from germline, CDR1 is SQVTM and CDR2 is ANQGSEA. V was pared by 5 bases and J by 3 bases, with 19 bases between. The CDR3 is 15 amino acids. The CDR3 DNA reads TGCAGCGTTAGAAAGGGTCTAGCACCGGAAGAGACCCAGTACTTC. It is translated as CSVRKGLAPEETQYF.

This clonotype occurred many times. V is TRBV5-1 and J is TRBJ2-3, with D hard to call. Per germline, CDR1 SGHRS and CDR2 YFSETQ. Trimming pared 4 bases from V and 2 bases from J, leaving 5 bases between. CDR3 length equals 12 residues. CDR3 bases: TGCGCCAGCAGCGCCGACACAGATACGCAGTATTTT. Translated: CASSADTDTQYF.

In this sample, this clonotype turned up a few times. The CDR3 DNA is TGTGCCAGCAGACGGACTAGCGGGGCATGGGAGACCCAGTACTTC. Encoded protein: CASRRTSGAWETQYF. The chain recombines TRBV6-2 or TRBV6-3 with TRBJ2-5, with TRBD2 identical over 12 bases. The germline gives CDR1 MNHEY, CDR2 SVGEGT. The CDR3 contains 15 residues. The J segment lost 5 bases and the V segment lost 6 bases, leaving 7 bases of the junction unmatched.

DNA of the CDR3: TGTGCCAGCAGTCCCAGGACAGGGGGCTACACTGAAGCTTTCTTT. Its translation: CASSPRTGGYTEAFF. This rearrangement joins TRBV12-3 or TRBV12-4 to TRBJ1-1; 11 positions agree with TRBD1. The CDR3 is 15 amino acids. Germline trimming cut 5 bases from V and 3 bases from J; bases unmatched to any gene: 5.

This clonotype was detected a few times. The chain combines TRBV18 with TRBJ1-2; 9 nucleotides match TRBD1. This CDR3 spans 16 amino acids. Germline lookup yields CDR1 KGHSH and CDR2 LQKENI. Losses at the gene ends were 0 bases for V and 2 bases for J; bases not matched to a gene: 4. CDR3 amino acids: CASSPPGGQGNYGYTF. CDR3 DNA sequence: TGTGCCAGCTCACCACCGGGGGGACAGGGAAACTATGGCTACACCTTC. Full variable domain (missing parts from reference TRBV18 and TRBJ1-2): NAGVMQNPRHLVRRRGQEARLRCSPMKGHSHVYWYRQLPEEGLKFMVYLQKENIIDESGMPKERFSAEFPKEGPSILRIQQVVRGDSAAYFCASSPPGGQGNYGYTFGSGTRLTVV.

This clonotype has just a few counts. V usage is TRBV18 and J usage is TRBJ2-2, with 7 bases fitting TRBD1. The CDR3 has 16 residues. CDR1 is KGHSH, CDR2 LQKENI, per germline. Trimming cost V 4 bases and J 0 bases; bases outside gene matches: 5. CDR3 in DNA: TGTGCCAGCTCACTGTTACAGGGGCCGAACACCGGGGAGCTGTTTTTT. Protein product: CASSLLQGPNTGELFF.

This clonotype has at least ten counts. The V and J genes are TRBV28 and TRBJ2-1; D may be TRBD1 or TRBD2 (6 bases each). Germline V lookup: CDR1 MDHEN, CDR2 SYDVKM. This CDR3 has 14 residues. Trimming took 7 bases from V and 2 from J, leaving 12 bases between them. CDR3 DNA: TGTGCCAGCACCCGGGGGCTAGCCTACAATGAGCAGTTCTTC. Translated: CASTRGLAYNEQFF.

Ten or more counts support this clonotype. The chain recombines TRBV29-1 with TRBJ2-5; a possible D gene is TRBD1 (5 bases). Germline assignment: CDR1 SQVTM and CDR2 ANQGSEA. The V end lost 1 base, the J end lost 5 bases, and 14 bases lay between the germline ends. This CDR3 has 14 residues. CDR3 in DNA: TGCAGCGTTGAAGGGTACAGGCCGGGTGAGACCCAGTACTTC. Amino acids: CSVEGYRPGETQYF.

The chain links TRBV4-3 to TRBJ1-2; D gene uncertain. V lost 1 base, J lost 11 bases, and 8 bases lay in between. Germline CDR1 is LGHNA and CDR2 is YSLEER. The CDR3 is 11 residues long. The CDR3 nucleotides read TGCGCCAGCAGCCAAGTTGGTCGGTACACCTTC. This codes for CASSQVGRYTF.

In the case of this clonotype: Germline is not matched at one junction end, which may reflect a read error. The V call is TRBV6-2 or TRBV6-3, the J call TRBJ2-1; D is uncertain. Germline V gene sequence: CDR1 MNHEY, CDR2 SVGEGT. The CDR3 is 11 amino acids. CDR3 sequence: CASSPYDEQFF. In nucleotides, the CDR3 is TGTGCCAGCAGCCCCTACGATGAGCAGTTCTTC.

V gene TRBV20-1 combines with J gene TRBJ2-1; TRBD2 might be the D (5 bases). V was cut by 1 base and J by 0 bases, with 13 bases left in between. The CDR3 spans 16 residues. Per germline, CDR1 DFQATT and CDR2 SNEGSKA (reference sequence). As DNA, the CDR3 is TGCAGTGCTAGAGTCTGGCGGGCGAGCTCCTACAATGAGCAGTTCTTC. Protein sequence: CSARVWRASSYNEQFF.

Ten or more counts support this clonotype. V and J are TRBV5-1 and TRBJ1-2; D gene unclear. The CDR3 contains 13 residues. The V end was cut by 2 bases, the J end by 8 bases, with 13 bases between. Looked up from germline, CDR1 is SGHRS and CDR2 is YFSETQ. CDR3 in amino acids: CASSFRGTDGYTF. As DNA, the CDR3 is TGCGCCAGCAGCTTCCGGGGAACGGACGGCTACACCTTC.